This TCR beta chain was captured by sequencing in a study of cytomegalovirus exposure and HLA in healthy donors. Findings and caveats of the study: The study listed roughly 160 cytomegalovirus-associated TCR beta chains. Rare TCR sequences dominated, though some public TCRs recurred in many donors.

60 Vbeta and 13 Jbeta primers were used in PCR. The data were produced by immunoSEQ multiplex PCR, yet TCRdb's version contains in-frame clones alone and is incomplete. The table lists 200,000 to 250,000 clones, over 75% of them singletons. As concerns this clone: The antigen remains unidentified.

V dropped 6 bases and J dropped 4 bases, with 12 bases sitting between them. The germline CDR1 and CDR2 sequences are MNHNS and SASEGT. The CDR3 sequence is 13 residues long. The clonotype was recovered from a man aged 18 to 30 in good health and CMV-seronegative. The gene calls are TRBV6-1 and TRBJ2-5; D is perhaps TRBD2 (7 bases). Sample: PBMCs. This CDR3 is CASSPRGGETQYF. CDR3 DNA: TGTGCCAGCAGCCCTAGGGGGGGAGAGACCCAGTACTTC.